This T cell receptor beta chain comes out of a study of T-cell memory formation after mild COVID-19. Study conclusions and caveats: Clones which contracted sat mainly in CM and EM if CD4+, and in EMRA if CD8+.

Libraries for TCRalpha and TCRbeta carried sample barcodes and unique molecular identifiers via 5'RACE. TCRdb ran MiXCR on the 5' RACE reads and lists one entry per CDR3 protein. The table lists around 300,000 distinct CDR3 sequences, roughly 13% of them singletons. A word on this clonotype: Its matching antigen is unknown.

The sequence was obtained from a man in his late teens or twenties who had mild COVID-19 (a few samples of this study predate the infection). Cell type and time point are not known. The sample comprised PBMCs or a T cell subset sorted from them (not recorded which).

The CDR3 protein is CASRSSGGPYEQYF. The CDR3 DNA reads TGTGCCAGCAGGAGTAGCGGGGGGCCCTACGAGCAGTACTTC. This chain uses TRBV2 with TRBJ2-7; TRBD2 matches 10 bases. The V gene's germline CDR1 is SNHLY and CDR2 FYNNEI. The junction had 4 bases not matched to a gene; V was cut back by 6 bases and J by 2 bases. CDR3 size: 14 residues.